Each of the 10 T cell receptor beta chains below was sequenced from the same sample in a study of control samples from healthy donors and cancer patients. The protocol was immunoSEQ multiplex PCR, while the TCRdb copy is restricted to in-frame clones and leaves out a portion. The data contain 96,000 or so clones, more than 85% of them singletons. Sequenced sample: blood. These receptors were taken from a man between 18 and 29 years old in good health.

The chain has TRBV6-5 and TRBJ2-7; 7 bases are shared with TRBD1. The germline CDR1 and CDR2 sequences are MNHEY and SVGAGI. J gave up 4 bases and V 2 bases, and 2 bases lay outside the gene matches. CDR3 size: 13 residues. The CDR3, as DNA: TGTGCCAGCAGTTACATCAGGGGGTACGAGCAGTACTTC. It translates to CASSYIRGYEQYF.

The V call is TRBV27, the J call TRBJ2-5; TRBD2 is a possible D gene (6 bases). CDR3 length: 14 residues. Germline loops: CDR1 MNHEY, CDR2 SMNVEV (reference sequence). V lost 4 bases to trimming and J lost 5 bases, with 14 bases between them. The CDR3 loop reads CASSSGRGGETQYF. DNA for the CDR3: TGTGCCAGCAGTTCGGGAAGGGGAGGCGAGACCCAGTACTTC.

J is TRBJ1-5 and V is TRBV10-3; D is unresolved. CDR3 length: 16 residues. With 0 bases removed from V and 7 bases from J, the gap between germline ends came to 16 bases. CDR1 and CDR2 (germline): ENHRY, SYGVKD. CDR3 in amino acids: CAISESAGFGGQPQHF. The CDR3 bases are TGTGCCATCAGTGAGTCGGCGGGGTTCGGAGGACAGCCCCAGCATTTT.

The genes are TRBV27 and TRBJ1-1; TRBD1 is a possible D gene (6 bases). V lost 2 bases and J lost 8, with 18 bases in between. This CDR3 contains 15 residues. Germline V CDR1 and CDR2: MNHEY, SMNVEV (reference sequence). CDR3 bases: TGTGCCAGCAGTTTAAAGGAAACGGGGGCTCACGAAGCTTTCTTT. It is translated as CASSLKETGAHEAFF.

This chain uses TRBV27 with TRBJ2-7; 10 nucleotides agree with TRBD2. This CDR3 spans 16 amino acids. Germline CDR1 and CDR2: MNHEY and SMNVEV (reference sequence). Germline trimming cut 3 bases from V and 1 base from J; bases unmatched to any gene: 6. This CDR3 is CASSLGASGGSYEQYF. The CDR3 DNA reads as TGTGCCAGCAGTTTGGGGGCTAGCGGGGGATCCTACGAGCAGTACTTC.

CDR3 residues: CASSQTGTSEQFF. The DNA of the CDR3 is TGCGCCAGCAGCCAAACCGGGACTTCTGAGCAGTTCTTC. The J gene is TRBJ2-1, the V gene TRBV4-3; the D gene is possibly TRBD2 (6 bases). CDR1 LGHNA and CDR2 YSLEER come from the germline V gene. Trimming pared 2 bases from V and 9 bases from J, leaving 11 bases between. The CDR3 extends over 13 amino acids.

The chain recombines TRBV7-2 with TRBJ2-7; 9 bases map to TRBD2. CDR3 size: 18 residues. Germline V lookup: CDR1 SGHTA, CDR2 FQGNSA. V lost 8 bases, J lost 3 bases, and 20 bases stayed unmatched. The CDR3 coding sequence is TGTGCCAGCGCCCAAGCCGGTGCTAGCGGGATATATAGCTACGAGCAGTACTTC. Residues: CASAQAGASGIYSYEQYF.

V gene TRBV27 combines with J gene TRBJ2-7, with D perhaps matching TRBD2 (7 bases). CDR1 and CDR2 from the germline V gene are MNHEY and SMNVEV (reference sequence). This CDR3 is 14 amino acids long. V lost 10 bases to trimming and J lost 7 bases, with 23 bases between them. The CDR3 loop reads CATTNTGGNWEQYF. The CDR3 DNA reads as TGTGCCACCACCAATACGGGGGGCAATTGGGAGCAGTACTTC.

The chain uses TRBV6-5 and TRBJ1-1; 8 bases align to TRBD1. Germline V gives CDR1 MNHEY, CDR2 SVGAGI. This CDR3 is built from 15 residues. V lost 6 bases, J lost 3 bases, and 9 bases stayed unmatched. The CDR3 is CASRPQGALHTEAFF. Written as DNA, the CDR3 is TGTGCCAGCAGACCTCAGGGGGCGCTTCACACTGAAGCTTTCTTT.

This clone appeared a single time. V usage is TRBV2 and J usage is TRBJ1-1; TRBD1 aligns across 7 bases. The germline V gene has CDR1 SNHLY and CDR2 FYNNEI. Trimming cost V 6 bases and J 6 bases; bases outside gene matches: 10. The CDR3 is 14 amino acids. CDR3 nucleotide sequence: TGTGCCAGCAGCTATTTAGGGACAGCGGCTGAAGCTTTCTTT. Protein: CASSYLGTAAEAFF.